The 26 T cell receptor beta chains below were found in one sample sequenced in a study of T cell responses to AZD1222 COVID-19 vaccine. Clones were read by immunoSEQ multiplex PCR, and TCRdb kept only the in-frame ones, dropping some. The sample has over 80,000 clones, 75% to 90% seen once. The sample in question was peripheral blood, obtained on day 0 of AZD1222 vaccination. These receptors were obtained from an adult in good health.

The chain combines TRBV5-1 with TRBJ2-2; no clear D gene. The CDR3 sequence is 12 residues long. Germline assignment: CDR1 SGHRS and CDR2 YFSETQ. V lost 2 bases to trimming and J lost 4 bases, with 3 bases between them. The CDR3: CASSLTTGELFF. The CDR3 nucleotides read TGCGCCAGCAGCTTAACCACCGGGGAGCTGTTTTTT.

In its sample, this clone was seen a few times. The chain uses TRBV19 and TRBJ2-3; 12 positions match TRBD2. From germline, CDR1 is LNHDA and CDR2 SQIVND (reference sequence). The ends lost 6 bases at V and 6 bases at J; junction bases unmatched: 7. CDR3 length equals 15 residues. The CDR3 region has the DNA TGTGCCAGTAGCATAACTAGCGGGAGGACGGATACGCAGTATTTT. As protein: CASSITSGRTDTQYF. The variable domain in full, completed from reference TRBV19 and TRBJ2-3, reads DGGITQSPKYLFRKEGQNVTLSCEQNLNHDAMYWYRQDPGQGLRLIYYSQIVNDFQKGDIAEGYSVSREKKESFPLTVTSAQKNPTAFYLCASSITSGRTDTQYFGPGTRLTVL.

This clone came up once. This chain's CDR3 is CASSLAVTATNEKLFF. CDR3 bases: TGTGCCAGCAGCTTAGCGGTTACTGCAACTAATGAAAAACTGTTTTTT. The rearrangement joins TRBV7-9 to TRBJ1-4; D uncertain. This CDR3 is built from 16 residues. V was trimmed by 0 bases and J by 0 bases, leaving 8 bases between them. Germline lookup yields CDR1 SEHNR and CDR2 FQNEAQ (reference sequence).

Of note for this clone: An end of the junction does not agree with germline; a read error may underlie this. The chain recombines TRBV7-6 with TRBJ2-1, with no clear D. Germline V gene sequence: CDR1 SGHVS, CDR2 FNYEAQ. The CDR3 contains 17 residues. CDR3 nucleotide sequence: TGTGCCAGCACCTTAGGTACGAGAGGTGGATCCTACAATGAGCAGTTCTTC. Translation gives CASTLGTRGGSYNEQFF.

This chain uses TRBV6-6 with TRBJ2-2, with 7 nucleotides matching TRBD1. The CDR3 spans 16 residues. J gave up 0 bases and V 0 bases, and 1 base lay outside the gene matches. CDR1 MNHNY and CDR2 SVGAGI come from the germline V gene (reference sequence). The CDR3 loop is CASSYSGTANTGELFF. For the CDR3, the DNA is TGTGCCAGCAGTTACTCTGGGACAGCGAACACCGGGGAGCTGTTTTTT.

This chain joins TRBV9 and TRBJ1-2, with D unresolved. Germline values: CDR1 SGDLS, CDR2 YYNGEE. V was shortened by 4 bases and J by 4 bases, with 17 bases between the two germline ends. This CDR3 region has 15 residues. The CDR3 reads CASSPQSSSSYGYTF. The CDR3 DNA follows: TGTGCCAGCAGCCCGCAATCCAGCAGTTCCTATGGCTACACCTTC.

The chain links TRBV9 to TRBJ1-1; the D is unclear. Germline V gene lookup returns CDR1 SGDLS and CDR2 YYNGEE. Trimming took 3 bases from V and 7 from J, leaving 13 bases between them. This CDR3 comprises 13 residues. CDR3 sequence reads: CASSGPRPGEAFF. CDR3 nucleotide sequence: TGTGCCAGCAGCGGACCCCGCCCAGGTGAAGCTTTCTTT.

The V and J genes are TRBV3-1 (or the pseudogene TRBV3-2) and TRBJ2-1, with 14 bases aligning to TRBD2. The CDR3 is 17 amino acids. V shed 3 bases and J 6 bases; nucleotides not matched to a gene: 7. Per germline, CDR1 LGHDT and CDR2 YNNKEL (reference sequence). The CDR3 region has the DNA TGTGCCAGCAGCCAGGGATCGGGACTAGCGGGAGCCAATGAGCAGTTCTTC. It is translated as CASSQGSGLAGANEQFF.

This chain links TRBV28 with TRBJ2-7; TRBD2 matches at 13 bases. This CDR3 has 16 amino acids. J lost 4 bases, V lost 4 bases, and 7 bases had no gene match. CDR1 and CDR2 (germline): MDHEN, SYDVKM. The CDR3 DNA follows: TGTGCCAGCAGTTCCAGGACTAGCGGGAGTACTTACGAGCAGTACTTC. Translation: CASSSRTSGSTYEQYF.

This chain connects TRBV5-1 to TRBJ2-3; D ambiguous. This CDR3 comprises 12 residues. CDR1 is SGHRS and CDR2 is YFSETQ in the germline V gene. Trimming removed 2 bases from V and 2 bases from J, with 3 bases in between. The CDR3: CASSFPTDTQYF. The CDR3 DNA follows: TGCGCCAGCAGCTTCCCCACAGATACGCAGTATTTT.

The J gene is TRBJ1-3, the V gene TRBV2; D unresolved. Germline loops: CDR1 SNHLY, CDR2 FYNNEI. V lost 6 bases to trimming and J lost 1 base, with 7 bases between them. The CDR3 is made up of 13 amino acids. This CDR3 reads CASRQDSGNTIYF. In nucleotides, the CDR3 is TGTGCCAGCAGGCAGGATTCTGGAAACACCATATATTTT.

This chain links TRBV25-1 with TRBJ2-1, with 12 positions matching TRBD2. Germline values: CDR1 MGHDK, CDR2 SYGVNS. This CDR3 region has 16 residues. V lost 4 bases, J lost 4 bases, and 5 bases stayed unmatched. The CDR3 spells CASSVLGLAGYNEQFF. DNA of the CDR3: TGTGCCAGCAGTGTCCTAGGACTAGCGGGGTACAATGAGCAGTTCTTC.

The chain joins TRBV9 to TRBJ1-2; the match to TRBD1 covers 7 bases. This CDR3 comprises 11 residues. The V and J ends lost 10 bases and 7 bases, in that order; junction bases with no gene match: 7. Germline V gene lookup returns CDR1 SGDLS and CDR2 YYNGEE. The DNA for the CDR3 is TGTGCCTCACGACAGGGCTCTGGCTACACCTTC. Its protein product is CASRQGSGYTF.

The chain employs TRBV15 and TRBJ1-5, with 10 bases that match TRBD1. The CDR3 runs to 15 residues. V gave up 1 base and J gave up 7 bases; unmatched junction bases: 4. Per the germline V gene, CDR1 is LNHNV and CDR2 is YYDKDF (reference sequence). In DNA form, the CDR3 reads TGTGCCACCAGCAGAGCCGGGACAGGGGAACAGCCCCAGCATTTT. Its protein product is CATSRAGTGEQPQHF.

The rearrangement joins TRBV7-2 to TRBJ1-1, with D possibly TRBD1 on 6 matching bases. Germline V CDR1 and CDR2: SGHTA, FQGNSA. The V end was cut by 5 bases, the J end by 0 bases, with 13 bases between. This CDR3 comprises 15 residues. CDR3 residues: CASSGRGNMNTEAFF. The CDR3, as DNA: TGTGCCAGCAGCGGGAGGGGGAACATGAACACTGAAGCTTTCTTT.

In its sample, this clone was seen once. The genes are TRBV2 and TRBJ2-5, with TRBD2 as a possible D gene (5 bases). V lost 2 bases to trimming and J lost 7 bases, with 11 bases between them. The germline gives CDR1 SNHLY, CDR2 FYNNEI. The length of the CDR3 is 13 residues. CDR3 protein: CASSERGLGTQYF. CDR3 sequence (DNA): TGTGCCAGCAGTGAAAGAGGGTTGGGGACCCAGTACTTC.

The chain carries TRBV10-3 and TRBJ2-7; 8 bases are a match to TRBD2. V gave up 11 bases and J gave up 4 bases; unmatched junction bases: 10. The CDR3 runs 13 residues. Germline CDR1 ENHRY, CDR2 SYGVKD. In DNA, the CDR3 is TGTGCCGCAAAGGGGGGCGGGAGGTACGAGCAGTACTTC. It translates to CAAKGGGRYEQYF.

The rearrangement links TRBV19 to TRBJ1-5, with D perhaps TRBD1 (5 bases). Trimming stripped 1 base from V and 8 bases from J, with 12 bases between. CDR1 is LNHDA and CDR2 is SQIVND in the germline V gene (reference sequence). The CDR3 has 14 amino acids. CDR3 loop: CASSIVGVEEPQHF. The CDR3 DNA is TGTGCCAGTAGTATAGTGGGGGTTGAGGAGCCCCAGCATTTT. Complete variable domain (other parts from reference TRBV19 and TRBJ1-5): DGGITQSPKYLFRKEGQNVTLSCEQNLNHDAMYWYRQDPGQGLRLIYYSQIVNDFQKGDIAEGYSVSREKKESFPLTVTSAQKNPTAFYLCASSIVGVEEPQHFGDGTRLSIL.

This sequence joins TRBV19 and TRBJ2-1, with TRBD2 matching 8 bases. This CDR3 contains 13 residues. Trimming removed 0 bases from V and 15 bases from J; junction bases left unmatched: 7. Germline CDR1 and CDR2: LNHDA and SQIVND (reference sequence). CDR3 amino acids: CASSIDKGRGVFF. The CDR3 region has the DNA TGTGCCAGTAGTATAGATAAGGGGCGGGGGGTGTTCTTC.

The chain carries TRBV6-1 and TRBJ2-7, with 11 nucleotides matching TRBD1. Germline CDR1 MNHNS, CDR2 SASEGT. The CDR3 has 18 residues. V was clipped by 0 bases and J by 5 bases; unmatched bases: 12. Written as DNA, the CDR3 is TGTGCCAGCAGTGAAGCGCTTTTGGGACAGGGGGTAAGGAACGAGCAGTACTTC. Amino acids: CASSEALLGQGVRNEQYF.

The rearrangement links TRBV30 to TRBJ1-3; D is uncertain. V was pared by 3 bases and J by 9 bases, with 15 bases between. From germline, CDR1 is GTSNPN and CDR2 SVGIG (reference sequence). The length of the CDR3 is 13 residues. The CDR3 nucleotides are TGTGCCTGGAGCTTCGGGCCCTGGGGCACCATATATTTT. Translated, it gives CAWSFGPWGTIYF.

V usage is TRBV18 and J usage is TRBJ1-2; 9 bases map to TRBD1. The germline V gene has CDR1 KGHSH and CDR2 LQKENI. With 5 bases clipped from V and 4 bases from J, the junction kept 5 bases outside the gene matches. CDR3 length: 14 residues. The CDR3 nucleotides are TGTGCCAGCTCAGCCGGACAGGGGTCCTATGGCTACACCTTC. Translation gives CASSAGQGSYGYTF.

The chain recombines TRBV14 with TRBJ2-7; the match to TRBD1 covers 9 bases. The V segment lost 1 base and the J segment 5 bases; nucleotides outside the gene matches: 3. Germline values: CDR1 SGHDN, CDR2 FVKESK. The CDR3 length is 14 residues. The CDR3 DNA reads TGTGCCAGCAGCCAAGTTGGGACAGGGAACGAGCAGTACTTC. Protein: CASSQVGTGNEQYF.

The V gene is TRBV20-1, the J gene TRBJ2-5; weak D call: TRBD2 (5 bases). CDR3 length equals 10 residues. V gave up 6 bases and J gave up 6 bases, with 8 bases separating them. Germline V gene data show CDR1 as DFQATT and CDR2 as SNEGSKA (reference sequence). CDR3 DNA: TGCAGTGCGAAGCGGCAGACCCAGTACTTC. Residues: CSAKRQTQYF.

The chain carries TRBV5-1 and TRBJ2-7; D is perhaps TRBD1 (6 bases). The length of the CDR3 is 15 residues. Germline assignment: CDR1 SGHRS and CDR2 YFSETQ. Between the trimmed V and J ends, which lost 4 bases and 2 bases, there was a span of 16 bases. Here the CDR3 DNA reads TGCGCCAGCAGCAAACAGACAGGCCAAGCCTACGAGCAGTACTTC. Residues: CASSKQTGQAYEQYF.

The chain combines TRBV10-3 with TRBJ2-7; 11 nucleotides agree with TRBD1. The V gene end was trimmed by 2 bases and the J gene end by 2 bases; junction bases not matched to a gene: 5. The germline CDR1 and CDR2 sequences are ENHRY and SYGVKD. This CDR3 contains 16 residues. The CDR3 is CAISEGSGQGAYEQYF. The DNA of the CDR3 is TGTGCCATCAGTGAGGGCTCGGGACAGGGGGCCTACGAGCAGTACTTC.